The 6 T cell receptor beta chains below were found in one sample sequenced in a study of blood T cell repertoires in COVID-19. Generated by immunoSEQ multiplex PCR, the TCRdb table keeps only in-frame clones and is missing some. In the table there are 300,000 to 400,000 clones, 85% of which are singletons. Sequenced input: PBMCs or T cells enriched from blood (not recorded which). The receptor set was obtained from a woman aged 25 to 39 who had been exposed to COVID-19.

The chain joins TRBV7-2 to TRBJ2-5, with D possibly TRBD1 on 5 matching bases. The CDR3 contains 13 residues. V lost 5 bases, J lost 5 bases, and 12 bases lay in between. Germline lookup yields CDR1 SGHTA and CDR2 FQGNSA. The CDR3 DNA reads as TGTGCCAGCAGCAACAGGAATTTGGAGACCCAGTACTTC. This codes for CASSNRNLETQYF.

The V gene is TRBV6-5, the J gene TRBJ1-4; TRBD1 aligns across 9 bases. V lost 6 bases and J lost 6; bases outside the gene matches: 5. The CDR3 is 14 amino acids. The V gene's germline CDR1 is MNHEY and CDR2 SVGAGI. CDR3 bases: TGTGCCAGCAGGACGGGGGACAGGGATGAAAAACTGTTTTTT. This sequence encodes CASRTGDRDEKLFF.

This chain connects TRBV6-6 to TRBJ2-3, with 14 bases identical to TRBD2. The CDR3 runs to 18 residues. The V segment lost 5 bases and the J segment 2 bases; nucleotides outside the gene matches: 9. The germline V gene encodes CDR1 MNHNY and CDR2 SVGAGI (reference sequence). For the CDR3, the DNA is TGTGCCAGCAGTCTGACTAGCGGGGGGGCCCAGACCACAGATACGCAGTATTTT. This translates into CASSLTSGGAQTTDTQYF.

Remarks on this clone: The sample carries other DNA sequences with the same CDR3. The V gene is TRBV30, the J gene TRBJ1-5; no clear D gene. Germline CDR1 reads GTSNPN; CDR2 reads SVGIG (reference sequence). CDR3 size: 13 residues. The germline V and J ends were trimmed by 0 bases and 5 bases, with 8 bases remaining between them. The CDR3 DNA follows: TGTGCCTGGAGTGTAGGAGGAGATCAGCCCCAGCATTTT. This gives the protein CAWSVGGDQPQHF.

This clone occurred a few times. The V call is TRBV4-2, the J call TRBJ1-3; TRBD1 matches 7 bases. CDR3 length equals 15 residues. Germline CDR1 LGHNA, CDR2 YNFKEQ. Trimming cost V 3 bases and J 4 bases; bases outside gene matches: 6. DNA of the CDR3: TGTGCCAGCAGCCAGGTACAGGGGTTCGGAAACACCATATATTTT. Translation gives CASSQVQGFGNTIYF.

The chain recombines TRBV28 with TRBJ1-3; possible D gene TRBD1, 5 bases. CDR3 length equals 14 residues. Germline CDR1 reads MDHEN; CDR2 reads SYDVKM. Trimming took off 11 bases at V and 5 bases at J, with 19 bases between the two ends. The DNA for the CDR3 is TGTGCCTCGGGACGGGGGGACCGAAGAAACACCATATATTTT. This sequence encodes CASGRGDRRNTIYF.